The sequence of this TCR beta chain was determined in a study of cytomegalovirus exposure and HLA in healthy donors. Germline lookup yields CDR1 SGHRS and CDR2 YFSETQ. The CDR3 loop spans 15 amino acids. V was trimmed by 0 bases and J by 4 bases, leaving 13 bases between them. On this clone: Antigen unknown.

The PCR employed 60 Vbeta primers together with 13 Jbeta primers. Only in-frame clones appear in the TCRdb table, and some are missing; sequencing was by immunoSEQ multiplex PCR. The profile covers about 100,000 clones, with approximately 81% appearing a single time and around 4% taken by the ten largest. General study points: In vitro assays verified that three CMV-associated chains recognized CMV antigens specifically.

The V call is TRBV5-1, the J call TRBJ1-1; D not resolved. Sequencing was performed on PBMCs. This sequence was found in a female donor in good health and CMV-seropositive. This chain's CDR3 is CASSLGPSTGTEAFF. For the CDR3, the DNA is TGCGCCAGCAGCTTGGGCCCCTCGACGGGCACTGAAGCTTTCTTT.